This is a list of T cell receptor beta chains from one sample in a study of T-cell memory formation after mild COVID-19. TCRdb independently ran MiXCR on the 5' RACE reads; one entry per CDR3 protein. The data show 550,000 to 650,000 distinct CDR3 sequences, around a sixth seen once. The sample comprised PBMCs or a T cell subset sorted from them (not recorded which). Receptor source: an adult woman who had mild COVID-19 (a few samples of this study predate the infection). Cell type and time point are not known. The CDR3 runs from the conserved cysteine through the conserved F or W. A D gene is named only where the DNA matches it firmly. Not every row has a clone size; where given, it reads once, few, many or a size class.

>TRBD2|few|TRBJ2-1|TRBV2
TGTGCCAGCAGTGAACTTACTAGCGGCTCCTACAATGAGCAGTTCTTC
CASSELTSGSYNEQFF
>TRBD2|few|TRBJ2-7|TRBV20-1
TGCAGTGCTGGAGAGCGGGGAGCGGCTCGCGAGCAGTACTTC
CSAGERGAAREQYF
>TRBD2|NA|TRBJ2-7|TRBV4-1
TGCGCCAGCAGCCCGACTAGCATTAGCTACGAGCAGTACTTC
CASSPTSISYEQYF
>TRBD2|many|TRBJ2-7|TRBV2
TGTGCCAGCAGTGGGGAGGGACGGGCTTACTTC
CASSGEGRAYF
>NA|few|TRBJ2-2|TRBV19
TGTGCCAGCCGCTGGGGGAGGCAGGGTACCGGGGAGCTGTTTTTT
CASRWGRQGTGELFF
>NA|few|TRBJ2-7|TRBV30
TGTGCCTGTTTCGACAGGTCTACCTACGAGCAGTACTTC
CACFDRSTYEQYF
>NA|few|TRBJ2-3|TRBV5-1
TGCGCCAGCAGCTGGACTACTACAGATACGCAGTATTTT
CASSWTTTDTQYF
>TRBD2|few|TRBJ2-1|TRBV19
TGTGCCAGTAGTATAGGGGTTAGCGGGAGTTACAATGAGCAGTTCTTC
CASSIGVSGSYNEQFF
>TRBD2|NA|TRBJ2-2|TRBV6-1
TGTGCCATCGAGACTAGCGCGAACACCGGGGAGCTGTTTTTT
CAIETSANTGELFF
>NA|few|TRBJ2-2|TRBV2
TGTGCCAGCAGTGAAGCTGGGTACACCGGGGAGCTGTTTTTT
CASSEAGYTGELFF
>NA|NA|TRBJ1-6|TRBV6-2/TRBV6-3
TGTGCCAGCAGCAAATTGGGTTCACCCCTCCACTTT
CASSKLGSPLHF
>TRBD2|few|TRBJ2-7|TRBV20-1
TGCAGTGCTAGAGATCCCGGGACTAGCGGGAATTTATACGAGCAGTACTTC
CSARDPGTSGNLYEQYF
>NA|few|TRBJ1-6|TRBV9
TGTGCCAGCAGCGTAGATACAGGTTTGGGTTCACCCCTCCACTTT
CASSVDTGLGSPLHF
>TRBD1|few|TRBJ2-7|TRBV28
TGTGCCAGCAGGTGGGACAGGAGTACCTACGAGCAGTACTTC
CASRWDRSTYEQYF
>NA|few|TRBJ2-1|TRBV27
TGTGCCAGCAGTTTACCGGACAATGAGCAGTTCTTC
CASSLPDNEQFF
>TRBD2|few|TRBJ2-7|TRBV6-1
TGTGCCAGCAGTGAAGCGGGACTAGGGAACGAGCAGTACTTC
CASSEAGLGNEQYF
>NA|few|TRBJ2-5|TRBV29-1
TGCAGCGTTAGAAGGGACGGAGGAGAGACCCAGTACTTC
CSVRRDGGETQYF
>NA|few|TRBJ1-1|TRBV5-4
TGTGCCAGCAGCCGGGGCAGTAACACTGAAGCTTTCTTT
CASSRGSNTEAFF
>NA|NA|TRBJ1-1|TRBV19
TGTGCCAGTAGTATAGGGGGAATCGGGATTGAAGCTTTCTTT
CASSIGGIGIEAFF
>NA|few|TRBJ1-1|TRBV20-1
TGCAGTGCTAGAGAAGCGGGGCAGGGGACTGAAGCTTTCTTT
CSAREAGQGTEAFF
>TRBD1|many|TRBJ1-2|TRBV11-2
TGTGCCAGCAGCTCGCTCCTTCCGGGACAGGGTAATGGCTACACCTTC
CASSSLLPGQGNGYTF
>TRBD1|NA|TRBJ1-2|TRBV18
TGTGCCAGCTCACCTGAGGGACAGGGGGCTGGCTACACCTTC
CASSPEGQGAGYTF
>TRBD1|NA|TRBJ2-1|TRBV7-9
TGTGCCAGCAGCCCAAGATCTGACAGGGCTAAAAATGAGCAGTTCTTC
CASSPRSDRAKNEQFF
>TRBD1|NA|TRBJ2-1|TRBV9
TGTGCCAGCAGCGTTAAACAGGGGGCGCCATCTGAGCAGTTCTTC
CASSVKQGAPSEQFF
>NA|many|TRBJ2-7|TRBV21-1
TGTGCCAGCAGCAAAACCTACGAGCAGTACTTC
CASSKTYEQYF
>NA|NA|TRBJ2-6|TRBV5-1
TGCGCCAGCAGCTTGGCCCTCACCGCCCGCGGGGCCAACGTCCTGACTTTC
CASSLALTARGANVLTF
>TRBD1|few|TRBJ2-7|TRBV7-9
TGTGCCAGCAGCTTGCGCCTGGCAGGGGGCTTTTTCAACGAGCAGTACTTC
CASSLRLAGGFFNEQYF
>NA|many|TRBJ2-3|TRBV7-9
TGTGCCAGCAGCTTGTCGTTAGCGACCACAGATACGCAGTATTTT
CASSLSLATTDTQYF
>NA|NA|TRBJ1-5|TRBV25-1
TGTGCCAGCAGTGGCGGACGGGGTAGCAATCAGCCCCAGCATTTT
CASSGGRGSNQPQHF
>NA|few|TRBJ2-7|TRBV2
TGTGCCAGCTCAAGGGTGCGGGAGCAGTACTTC
CASSRVREQYF
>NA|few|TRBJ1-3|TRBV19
TGTGCCAGTAGTACCCCATCCCTAGGACGCGACTCTGGAAACACCATATATTTT
CASSTPSLGRDSGNTIYF
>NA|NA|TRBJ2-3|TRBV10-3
TGTGCCATCAGTGATTTCCAGGCAGATACGCAGTATTTT
CAISDFQADTQYF
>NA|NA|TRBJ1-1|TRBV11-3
TGTGCCAGCAGCTTAGCCCGGAGAATCTACCGGAACACTGAAGCTTTCTTT
CASSLARRIYRNTEAFF
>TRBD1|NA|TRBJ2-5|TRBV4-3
TGCGCCAGCAGCCAAGATGGTCTGACAGGGATGGAGACCCAGTACTTC
CASSQDGLTGMETQYF
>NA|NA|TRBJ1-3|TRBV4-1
TGCGCCAGCAGCCAAGAGCGTAAACAGGGATACGGAAACACCATATATTTT
CASSQERKQGYGNTIYF
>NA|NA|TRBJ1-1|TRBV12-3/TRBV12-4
TGTGCCAGCACTATGAGGGGCTCGAACACTGAAGCTTTCTTT
CASTMRGSNTEAFF
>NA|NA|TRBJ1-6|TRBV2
TGTGCCAGCACCGATCACAGGGCCGGTGAGCCCCTCCACTTT
CASTDHRAGEPLHF
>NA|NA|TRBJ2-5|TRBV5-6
TGTGCCAGCAGCTTGGATCAGGGGCGCGTAAAAGAGACCCAGTACTTC
CASSLDQGRVKETQYF
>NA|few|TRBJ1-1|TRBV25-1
TGTGCCAGCGCGACAGGTGCGGGATTGGAAGCTTTCTTT
CASATGAGLEAFF
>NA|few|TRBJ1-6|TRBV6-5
TGTGCCAGCACCCTCTCTTTGGGGTTTAATTCACCCCTCCACTTT
CASTLSLGFNSPLHF
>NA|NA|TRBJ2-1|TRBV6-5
TGTGCCAGCAGTTACGGAAGCTCCTACAATGAGCAGTTCTTC
CASSYGSSYNEQFF
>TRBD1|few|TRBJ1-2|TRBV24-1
TGTGCCACCAGTGACGTTACAGGGGTCGGCGGCTACACCTTC
CATSDVTGVGGYTF
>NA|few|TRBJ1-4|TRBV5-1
TGCGCCAGCAGCTTGGGGGTTCTAGCGGAGGCTAATGAAAAACTGTTTTTT
CASSLGVLAEANEKLFF
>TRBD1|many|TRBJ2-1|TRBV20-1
TGCAGTGCTCTAACCCCGGGACAGGGGGCGAATGAGCAGTTCTTC
CSALTPGQGANEQFF
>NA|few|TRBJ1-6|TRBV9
TGTGCCAGCAGCCCTCGGACTCGATCACCCCTCCACTTT
CASSPRTRSPLHF
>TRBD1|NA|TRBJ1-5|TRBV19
TGTGCCAGTAGTTTTCGGACAGGCGCTTACAATCAGCCCCAGCATTTT
CASSFRTGAYNQPQHF
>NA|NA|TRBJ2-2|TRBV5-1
TGCGCCAGCAGCTTGAGGACAGATCAGAACACCGGGGAGCTGTTTTTT
CASSLRTDQNTGELFF
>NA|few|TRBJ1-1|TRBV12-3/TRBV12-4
TGTGCCAGCAGACAGGGAGGGAACACTGAAGCTTTCTTT
CASRQGGNTEAFF
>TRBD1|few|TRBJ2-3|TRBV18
TGTGCCAGCTCACCACGGACAGGGGGCGGCACAGATACGCAGTATTTT
CASSPRTGGGTDTQYF
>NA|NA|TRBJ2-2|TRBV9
TGTGCCAGCAGCGGTCGATGGGGTGAGGGGGAGCTGTTTTTT
CASSGRWGEGELFF
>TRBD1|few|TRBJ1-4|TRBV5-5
TGTGCCAGCAGCTGGGGACAGCCAGAAGAAAAACTGTTTTTT
CASSWGQPEEKLFF
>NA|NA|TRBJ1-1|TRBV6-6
TGTGCCAGCAGTCCCCTTGGGGGGGGCGGGAACACTGAAGCTTTCTTT
CASSPLGGGGNTEAFF
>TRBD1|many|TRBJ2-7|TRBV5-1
TGCGCCAGCAGCTCACAGGGGTCCCTCTACGAGCAGTACTTC
CASSSQGSLYEQYF
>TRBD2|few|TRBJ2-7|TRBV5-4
TGTGCCAGCAGCCTGCCGGTAGCGGGGGGGCGCGAGCAGTACTTC
CASSLPVAGGREQYF
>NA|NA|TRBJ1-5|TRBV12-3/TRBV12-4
TGTGCCAGCAGCGAACTCCCGGGACCTAATCAGCCCCAGCATTTT
CASSELPGPNQPQHF
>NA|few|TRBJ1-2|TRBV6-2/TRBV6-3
TGTGCCAGCACCGACAGGTTACACTATGGCTACACCTTC
CASTDRLHYGYTF
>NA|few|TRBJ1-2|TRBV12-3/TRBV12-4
TGTGCCAGCAGAACCCCGGGACTAAACTATGGCTACACCTTC
CASRTPGLNYGYTF
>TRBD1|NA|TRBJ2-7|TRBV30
TGTGCCTGGAGAAAGACAGGGTCCTACGAGCAGTACTTC
CAWRKTGSYEQYF
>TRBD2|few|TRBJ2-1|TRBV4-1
TGCGCCAGCAGCCATAGAGCGGGGACCGAGAGGGCCAATGAGCAGTTCTTC
CASSHRAGTERANEQFF